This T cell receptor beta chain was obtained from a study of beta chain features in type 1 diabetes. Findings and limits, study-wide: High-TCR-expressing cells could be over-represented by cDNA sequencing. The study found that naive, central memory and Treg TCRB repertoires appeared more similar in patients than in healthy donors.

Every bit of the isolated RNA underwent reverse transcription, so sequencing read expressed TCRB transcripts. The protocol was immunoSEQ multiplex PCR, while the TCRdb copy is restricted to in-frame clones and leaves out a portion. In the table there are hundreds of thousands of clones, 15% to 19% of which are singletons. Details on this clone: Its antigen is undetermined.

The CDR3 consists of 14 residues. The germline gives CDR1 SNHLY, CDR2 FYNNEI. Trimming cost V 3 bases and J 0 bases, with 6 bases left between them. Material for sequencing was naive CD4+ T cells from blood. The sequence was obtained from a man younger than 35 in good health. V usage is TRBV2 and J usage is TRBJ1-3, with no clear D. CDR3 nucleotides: TGTGCCAGCAGTGAGGTCCTCTCTGGAAACACCATATATTTT. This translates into CASSEVLSGNTIYF.